This T cell receptor (beta chain) was captured in a study of cytomegalovirus exposure and HLA in healthy donors. Only in-frame clones appear in the TCRdb table, and some are missing; sequencing was by immunoSEQ multiplex PCR. Here the sample spans about 300,000 clones, around nine tenths being singletons. The CDR3 loop spans 13 amino acids. After removal of 11 bases from V and 8 bases from J, the junction contained 13 bases not matched to a gene. Per the germline V gene, CDR1 is LNHDA and CDR2 is SQIVND (reference sequence). Points on this clone: Antigen specificity is unknown.

Study outcomes and limitations: A few CMV-associated chains were confirmed in vitro to be specific for CMV antigens. High specificity and sensitivity for cytomegalovirus status were reported for the classifier. Many donors carried some public TCRs, although rarity characterized most TCR sequences. Subsequent analysis found a tendency for first-cohort TCR clusters to co-occur within the 120 or so validation repertoires.

The chain joins TRBV19 to TRBJ1-2; 8 bases align to TRBD1. The sequenced sample consisted of PBMCs. This sequence was found in a woman under 30 in good health and CMV-seronegative. CDR3 amino acids: CAGKGTGLRGYTF. In nucleotides, the CDR3 is TGTGCCGGAAAAGGGACAGGTTTGCGAGGCTACACCTTC.